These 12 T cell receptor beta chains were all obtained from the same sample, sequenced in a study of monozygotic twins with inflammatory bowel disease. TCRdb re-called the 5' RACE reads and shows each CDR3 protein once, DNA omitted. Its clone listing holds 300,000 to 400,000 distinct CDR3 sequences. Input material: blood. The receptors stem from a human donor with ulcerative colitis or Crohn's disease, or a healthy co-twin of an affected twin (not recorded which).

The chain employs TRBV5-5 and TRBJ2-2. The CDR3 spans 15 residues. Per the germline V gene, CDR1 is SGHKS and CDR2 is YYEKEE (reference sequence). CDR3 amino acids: CASSRGATNTGELFF.

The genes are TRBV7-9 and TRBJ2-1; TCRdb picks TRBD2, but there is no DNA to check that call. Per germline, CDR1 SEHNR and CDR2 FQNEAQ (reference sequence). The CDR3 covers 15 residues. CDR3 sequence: CASSSPGLADNEQFF. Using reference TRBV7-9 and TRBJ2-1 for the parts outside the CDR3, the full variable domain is DTGVSQNPRHKITKRGQNVTFRCDPISEHNRLYWYRQTLGQGPEFLTYFQNEAQLEKSRLLSDRFSAERPKGSFSTLEIQRTEQGDSAMYLCASSSPGLADNEQFFGPGTRLTVL.

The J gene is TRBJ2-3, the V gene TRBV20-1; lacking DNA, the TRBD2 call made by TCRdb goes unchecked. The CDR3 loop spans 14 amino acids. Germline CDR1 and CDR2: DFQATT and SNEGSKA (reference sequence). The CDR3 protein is CSAERLGGPDTQYF.

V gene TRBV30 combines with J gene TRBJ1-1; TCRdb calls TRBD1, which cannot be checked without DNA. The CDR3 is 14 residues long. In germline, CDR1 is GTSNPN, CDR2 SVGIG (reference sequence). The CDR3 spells CAWCRGDRNTEAFF.

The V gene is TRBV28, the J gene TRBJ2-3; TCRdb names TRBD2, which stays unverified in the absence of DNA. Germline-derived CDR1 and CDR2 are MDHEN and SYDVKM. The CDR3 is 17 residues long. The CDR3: CASSSRTSGPITDTQYF.

CDR3 residues: CAGVTDKSGNTIYF. J is TRBJ1-3 and V is TRBV6-2 or TRBV6-3; TCRdb proposes TRBD1, but this gene call is untestable without DNA. From germline, CDR1 is MNHEY and CDR2 SVGEGT. The CDR3 spans 14 residues.

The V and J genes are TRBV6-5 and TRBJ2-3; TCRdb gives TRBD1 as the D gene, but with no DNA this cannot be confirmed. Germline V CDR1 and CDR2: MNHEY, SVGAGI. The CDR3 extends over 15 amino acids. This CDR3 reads CASNSDRGWSDTQYF.

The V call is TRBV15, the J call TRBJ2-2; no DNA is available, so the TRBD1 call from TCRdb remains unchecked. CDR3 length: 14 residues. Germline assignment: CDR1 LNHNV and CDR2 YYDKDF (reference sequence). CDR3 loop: CATSRGQSTGELFF. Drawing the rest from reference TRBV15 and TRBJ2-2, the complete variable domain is DAMVIQNPRYQVTQFGKPVTLSCSQTLNHNVMYWYQQKSSQAPKLLFHYYDKDFNNEADTPDNFQSRRPNTSFCFLDIRSPGLGDTAMYLCATSRGQSTGELFFGEGSRLTVL.

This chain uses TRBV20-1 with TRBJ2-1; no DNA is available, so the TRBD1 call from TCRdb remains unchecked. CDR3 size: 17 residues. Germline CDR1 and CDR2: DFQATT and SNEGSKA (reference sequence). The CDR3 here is CSAKDPLEYFSYNEQFF.

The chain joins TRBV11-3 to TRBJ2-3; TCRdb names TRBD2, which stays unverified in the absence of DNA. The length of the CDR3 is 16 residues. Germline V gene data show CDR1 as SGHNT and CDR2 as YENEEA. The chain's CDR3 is CASSQGTSGRSDTQYF.

CDR3 region: CASSPSIFGGYTGELFF. This chain joins TRBV28 and TRBJ2-2; TCRdb designates TRBD1, a call that cannot be tested without DNA. From germline, CDR1 is MDHEN and CDR2 SYDVKM. The CDR3 totals 17 residues.

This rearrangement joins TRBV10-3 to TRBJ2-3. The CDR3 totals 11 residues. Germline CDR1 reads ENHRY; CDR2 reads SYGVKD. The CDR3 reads CAILSADTQYF.